Listed below are T cell receptor beta chains from one sample, sequenced in a study of T cell responses to AZD1222 COVID-19 vaccine. Produced via immunoSEQ multiplex PCR; TCRdb's table is partial and in-frame only. The sample lists some 120,000 clones, 91% occurring once. The specimen comprised peripheral blood, sampled on day 0 of AZD1222 vaccination. Every receptor here comes from an adult in good health. CDR3s include the opening cysteine and the closing phenylalanine or tryptophan. The D gene is left open where the match is weak. Rows may omit the clone size; those that give it use once, few, many or a size class.

j_call clone_size d_call v_call cdr3_nt cdr3_aa
TRBJ1-6 - - TRBV27 TGTGCCAGCACCGGATTACCAGGACAGACTTCCCGTCTTTTTTCACCCCTCCACTTT CASTGLPGQTSRLFSPLHF
TRBJ2-3 - TRBD2 TRBV19 TGTGCCAGTAGTATAGGCGGGAGTAGCGCAGATACGCAGTATTTT CASSIGGSSADTQYF
TRBJ1-5 - - TRBV2 TGTGCCAGCAGTGACGGGGGGGACAATCAGCCCCAGCATTTT CASSDGGDNQPQHF
TRBJ2-1 - TRBD1 TRBV7-7 TGTGCCAGCAGCTCGGACAGGAGCTCCTACAATGAGCAGTTCTTC CASSSDRSSYNEQFF
TRBJ2-7 - - TRBV4-3 TGCGCCAGCAGCCATCACGCGGAAGGATACGAGCAGTACTTC CASSHHAEGYEQYF
TRBJ2-7 - - TRBV19 TGTGCCAGTAGTATGTCCTTTGGTTACGAGCAGTACTTC CASSMSFGYEQYF
TRBJ1-3 - - TRBV2 TGTGCCAGCAGTGAAGCCCACTTTGTTCCGGGAAACACCATATATTTT CASSEAHFVPGNTIYF
TRBJ2-7 once - TRBV7-2 TGTGCCAGCAGCTTAATCGGCGCCTACGAGCAGTACTTC CASSLIGAYEQYF
TRBJ2-7 - TRBD1 TRBV7-9 TGTGCCAGCAGCAAACCGACAGGGCAGTACGAGCAGTACTTC CASSKPTGQYEQYF
TRBJ2-2 - - TRBV4-2 TGTGCCAGCAGCCAGCCGGACACCTTCACCGGGGAGCTGTTTTTT CASSQPDTFTGELFF
TRBJ2-6 once - TRBV3-1/TRBV3-2 TGTGCCAGCAGCCCCTTCTCTGGGGCCAACGTCCTGACTTTC CASSPFSGANVLTF
TRBJ2-1 - - TRBV6-2/TRBV6-3 TGTGCCAGCAGTCCGAGGGTCCGGGAGCAGTTCTTC CASSPRVREQFF
TRBJ1-6 - - TRBV27 TGTGCCAGCAGTTTATTCAGGGTGGGCTCCTATAATTCACCCCTCCACTTT CASSLFRVGSYNSPLHF
TRBJ1-5 - TRBD1 TRBV4-1 TGCGCCAGCAGCCAAGGACAGGGTAATCAGCCCCAGCATTTT CASSQGQGNQPQHF
TRBJ1-1 - - TRBV23-1 TGCGCCAGCAGTCAATCGGCGTGGAGAGCTTTCTTT CASSQSAWRAFF
TRBJ1-6 - - TRBV3-1/TRBV3-2 TGTGCCAGCAGCCAAGTGGCGGTCTTTACTTCACCCCTCCACTTT CASSQVAVFTSPLHF